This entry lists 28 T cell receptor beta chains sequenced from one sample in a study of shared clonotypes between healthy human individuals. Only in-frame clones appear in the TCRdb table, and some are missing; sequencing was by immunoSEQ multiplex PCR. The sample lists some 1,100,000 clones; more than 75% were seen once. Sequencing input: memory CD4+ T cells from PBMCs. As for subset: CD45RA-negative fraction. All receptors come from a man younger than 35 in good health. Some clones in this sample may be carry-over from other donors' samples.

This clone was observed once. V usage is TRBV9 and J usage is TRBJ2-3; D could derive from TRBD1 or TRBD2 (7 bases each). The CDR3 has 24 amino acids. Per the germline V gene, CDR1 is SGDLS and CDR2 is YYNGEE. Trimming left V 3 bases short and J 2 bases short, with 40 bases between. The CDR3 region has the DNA TGTGCCAGCAGCGAACCTCGACAGGGAGGGAGGTTGGGAGAACCCCGGAGGACCACAGATACGCAGTATTTT. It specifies CASSEPRQGGRLGEPRRTTDTQYF.

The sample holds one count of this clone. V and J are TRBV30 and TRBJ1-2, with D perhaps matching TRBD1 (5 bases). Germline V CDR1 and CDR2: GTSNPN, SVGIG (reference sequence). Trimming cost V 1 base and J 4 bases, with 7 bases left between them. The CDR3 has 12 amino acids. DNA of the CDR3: TGTGCCTGGAGTGACAGGACCTATGGCTACACCTTC. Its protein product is CAWSDRTYGYTF. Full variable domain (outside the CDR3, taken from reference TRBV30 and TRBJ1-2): SQTIHQWPATLVQPVGSPLSLECTVEGTSNPNLYWYRQAAGRGLQLLFYSVGIGQISSEVPQNLSASRPQDRQFILSSKKLLLSDSGFYLCAWSDRTYGYTFGSGTRLTVV.

For the CDR3, the DNA is TGTGCCAGCACCGGGACCTACACTGAAGCTTTCTTT. This sequence encodes CASTGTYTEAFF. The V and J genes are TRBV6-6 and TRBJ1-1, with a weak D call TRBD1 (5 bases). With 7 bases removed from V and 3 bases from J, the gap between germline ends came to 9 bases. The CDR3 spans 12 residues. Germline V gene lookup returns CDR1 MNHNY and CDR2 SVGAGI (reference sequence).

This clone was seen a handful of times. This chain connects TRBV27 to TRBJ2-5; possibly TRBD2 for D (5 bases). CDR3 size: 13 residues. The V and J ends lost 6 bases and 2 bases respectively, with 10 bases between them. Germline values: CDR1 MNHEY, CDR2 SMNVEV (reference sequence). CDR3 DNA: TGTGCCAGCAGGGACTTTACACAAGAGACCCAGTACTTC. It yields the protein CASRDFTQETQYF.

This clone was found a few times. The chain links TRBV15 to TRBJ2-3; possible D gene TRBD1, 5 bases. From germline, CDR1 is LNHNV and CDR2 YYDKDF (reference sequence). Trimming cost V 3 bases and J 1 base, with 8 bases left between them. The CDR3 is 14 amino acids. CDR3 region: CATSRDTRTDTQYF. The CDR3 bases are TGTGCCACCAGCAGGGACACACGCACAGATACGCAGTATTTT.

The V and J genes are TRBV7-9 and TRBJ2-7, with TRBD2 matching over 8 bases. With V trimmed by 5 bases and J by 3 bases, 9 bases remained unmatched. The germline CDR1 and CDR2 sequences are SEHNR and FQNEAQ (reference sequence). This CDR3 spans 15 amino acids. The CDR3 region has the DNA TGTGCCAGCAGCCCGAATTCCGGGACTAGCTACGAGCAGTACTTC. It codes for CASSPNSGTSYEQYF.

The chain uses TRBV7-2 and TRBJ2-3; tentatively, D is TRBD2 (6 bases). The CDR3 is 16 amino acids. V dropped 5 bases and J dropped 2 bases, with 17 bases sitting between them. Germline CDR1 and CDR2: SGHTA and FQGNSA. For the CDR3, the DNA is TGTGCCAGCAGCCCAAGCAAGGGGACTTTCACAGATACGCAGTATTTT. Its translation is CASSPSKGTFTDTQYF.

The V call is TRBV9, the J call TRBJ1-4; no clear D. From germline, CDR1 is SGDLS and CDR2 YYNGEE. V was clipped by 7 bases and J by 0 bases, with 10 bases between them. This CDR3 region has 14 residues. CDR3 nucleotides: TGTGCCAGCGGGCATGGGACAACTAATGAAAAACTGTTTTTT. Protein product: CASGHGTTNEKLFF.

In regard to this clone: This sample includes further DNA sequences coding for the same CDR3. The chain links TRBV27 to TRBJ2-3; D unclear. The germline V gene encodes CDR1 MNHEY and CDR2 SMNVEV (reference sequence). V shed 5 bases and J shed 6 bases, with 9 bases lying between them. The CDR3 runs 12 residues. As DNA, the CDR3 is TGTGCCAGCAGTCCGTCAACGGATACGCAGTATTTT. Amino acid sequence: CASSPSTDTQYF.

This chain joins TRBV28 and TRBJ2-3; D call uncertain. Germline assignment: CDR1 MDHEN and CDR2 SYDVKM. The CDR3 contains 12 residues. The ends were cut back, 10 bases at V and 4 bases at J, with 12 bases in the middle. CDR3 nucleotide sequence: TGTGCCACCTCTCCCGTTGCAGATACGCAGTATTTT. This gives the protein CATSPVADTQYF.

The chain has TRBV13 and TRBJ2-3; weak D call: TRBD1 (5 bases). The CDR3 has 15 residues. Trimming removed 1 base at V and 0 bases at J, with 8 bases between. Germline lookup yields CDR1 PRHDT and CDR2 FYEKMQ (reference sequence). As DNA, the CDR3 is TGTGCCAGCAGCTTAGTAAGGGGCAGCACAGATACGCAGTATTTT. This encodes CASSLVRGSTDTQYF.

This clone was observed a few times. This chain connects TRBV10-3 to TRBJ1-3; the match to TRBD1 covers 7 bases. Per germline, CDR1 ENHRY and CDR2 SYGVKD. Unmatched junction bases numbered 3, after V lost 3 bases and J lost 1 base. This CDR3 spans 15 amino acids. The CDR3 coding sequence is TGTGCCATCAGTGAAACACAGGGGTCTGGAAACACCATATATTTT. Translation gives CAISETQGSGNTIYF.

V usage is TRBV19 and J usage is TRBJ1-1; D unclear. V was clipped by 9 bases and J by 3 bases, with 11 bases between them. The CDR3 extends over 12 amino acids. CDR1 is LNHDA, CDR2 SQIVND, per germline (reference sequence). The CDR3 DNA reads TGTGCCAGCGGGTTGTATGACACTGAAGCTTTCTTT. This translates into CASGLYDTEAFF.

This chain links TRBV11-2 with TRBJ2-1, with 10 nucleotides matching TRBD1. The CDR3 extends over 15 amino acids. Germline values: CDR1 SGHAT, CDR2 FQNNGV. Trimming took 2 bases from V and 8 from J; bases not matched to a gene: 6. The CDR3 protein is CASSLLRDRGHEQFF. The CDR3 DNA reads TGTGCCAGCAGCTTACTAAGGGACAGGGGCCATGAGCAGTTCTTC. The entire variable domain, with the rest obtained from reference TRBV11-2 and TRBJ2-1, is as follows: EAGVAQSPRYKIIEKRQSVAFWCNPISGHATLYWYQQILGQGPKLLIQFQNNGVVDDSQLPKDRFSAERLKGVDSTLKIQPAKLEDSAVYLCASSLLRDRGHEQFFGPGTRLTVL.

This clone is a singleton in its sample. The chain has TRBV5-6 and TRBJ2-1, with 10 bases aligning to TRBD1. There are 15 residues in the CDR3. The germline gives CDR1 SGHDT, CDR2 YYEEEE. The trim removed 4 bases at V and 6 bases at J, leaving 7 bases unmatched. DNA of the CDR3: TGTGCCAGCAGCGGGGGGACAGGGGTTTCCAATGAGCAGTTCTTC. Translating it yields CASSGGTGVSNEQFF.

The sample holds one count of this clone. CDR3 sequence (DNA): TGTGCCAGCAGACGGACAGGGCCCCAAGAGACCCAGTACTTC. As protein: CASRRTGPQETQYF. The chain is built from TRBV9 and TRBJ2-5, with 8 bases matching TRBD1. The J segment lost 1 base and the V segment lost 5 bases, leaving 4 bases of the junction unmatched. CDR3 length equals 14 residues. Germline CDR1 SGDLS, CDR2 YYNGEE.

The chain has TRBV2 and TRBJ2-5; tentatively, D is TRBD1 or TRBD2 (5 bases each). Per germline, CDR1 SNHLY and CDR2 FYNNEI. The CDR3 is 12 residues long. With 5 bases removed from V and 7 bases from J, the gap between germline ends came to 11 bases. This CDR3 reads CASSPGTATQYF. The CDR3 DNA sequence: TGTGCCAGCAGTCCCGGGACCGCGACCCAGTACTTC.

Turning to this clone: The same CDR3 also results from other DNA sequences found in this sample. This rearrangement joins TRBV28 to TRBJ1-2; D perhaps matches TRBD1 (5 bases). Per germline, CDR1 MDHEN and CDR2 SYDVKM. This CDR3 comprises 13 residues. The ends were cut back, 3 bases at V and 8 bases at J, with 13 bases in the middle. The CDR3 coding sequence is TGTGCCAGCAGTTTGTCAGGGTCGGGAGGCTACACCTTC. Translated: CASSLSGSGGYTF.

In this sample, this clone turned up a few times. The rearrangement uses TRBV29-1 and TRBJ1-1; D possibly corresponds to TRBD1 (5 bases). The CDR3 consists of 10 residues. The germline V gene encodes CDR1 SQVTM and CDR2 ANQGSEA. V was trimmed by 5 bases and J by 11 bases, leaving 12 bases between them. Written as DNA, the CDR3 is TGCAGCGTTTATGAGGGGACGGCTTTCTTT. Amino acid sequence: CSVYEGTAFF.

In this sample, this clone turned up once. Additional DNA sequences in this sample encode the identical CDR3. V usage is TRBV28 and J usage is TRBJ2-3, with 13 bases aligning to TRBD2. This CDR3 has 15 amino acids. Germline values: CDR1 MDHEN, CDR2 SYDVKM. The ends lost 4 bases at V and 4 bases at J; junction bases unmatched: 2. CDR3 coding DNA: TGTGCCAGCAGTTCACTAGCGGGAGGGGCAGATACGCAGTATTTT. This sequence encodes CASSSLAGGADTQYF.

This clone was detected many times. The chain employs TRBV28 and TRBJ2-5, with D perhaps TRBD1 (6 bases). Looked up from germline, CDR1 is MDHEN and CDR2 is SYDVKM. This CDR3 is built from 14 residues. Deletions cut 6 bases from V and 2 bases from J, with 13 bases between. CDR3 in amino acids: CASRPMGAQETQYF. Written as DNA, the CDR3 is TGTGCCAGCAGACCTATGGGGGCTCAAGAGACCCAGTACTTC.

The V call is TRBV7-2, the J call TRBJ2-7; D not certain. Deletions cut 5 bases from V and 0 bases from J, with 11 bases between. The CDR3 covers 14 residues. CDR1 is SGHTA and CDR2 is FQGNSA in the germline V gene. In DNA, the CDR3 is TGTGCCAGCAGCCCCCGGGCGAGCTCCTACGAGCAGTACTTC. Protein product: CASSPRASSYEQYF.

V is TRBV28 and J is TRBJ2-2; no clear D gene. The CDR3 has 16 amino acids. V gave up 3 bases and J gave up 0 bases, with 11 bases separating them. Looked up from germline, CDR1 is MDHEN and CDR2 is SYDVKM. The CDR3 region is CASSLWGVANTGELFF. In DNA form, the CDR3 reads TGTGCCAGCAGTTTGTGGGGTGTAGCGAACACCGGGGAGCTGTTTTTT.

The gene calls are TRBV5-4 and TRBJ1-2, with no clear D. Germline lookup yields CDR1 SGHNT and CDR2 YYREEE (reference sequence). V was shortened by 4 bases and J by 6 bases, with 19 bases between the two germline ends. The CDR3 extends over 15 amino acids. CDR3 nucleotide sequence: TGTGCCAGCAGCGTGGTCCCTCTGGAGGAGAATGGCTACACCTTC. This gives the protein CASSVVPLEENGYTF.

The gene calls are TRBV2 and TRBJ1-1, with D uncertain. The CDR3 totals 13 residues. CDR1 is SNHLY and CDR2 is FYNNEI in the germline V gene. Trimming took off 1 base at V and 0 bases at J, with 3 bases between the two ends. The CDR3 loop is CASSEELNTEAFF. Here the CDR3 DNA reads TGTGCCAGCAGTGAAGAATTGAACACTGAAGCTTTCTTT.

CDR3 coding DNA: TGTGCCAGCAGTATAGCGGGACGGGGTTTCACAGATACGCAGTATTTT. Encoded protein: CASSIAGRGFTDTQYF. This chain connects TRBV27 to TRBJ2-3; 8 nucleotides line up with TRBD2. This CDR3 has 16 residues. Losses at the gene ends were 5 bases for V and 2 bases for J; bases not matched to a gene: 9. The germline CDR1 and CDR2 sequences are MNHEY and SMNVEV (reference sequence).

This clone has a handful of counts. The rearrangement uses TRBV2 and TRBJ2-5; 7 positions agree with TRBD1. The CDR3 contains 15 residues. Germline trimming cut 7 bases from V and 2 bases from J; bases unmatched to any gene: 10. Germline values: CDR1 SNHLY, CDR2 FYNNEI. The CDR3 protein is CASKAQGQVQETQYF. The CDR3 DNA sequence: TGTGCCAGCAAAGCCCAAGGACAGGTACAAGAGACCCAGTACTTC.

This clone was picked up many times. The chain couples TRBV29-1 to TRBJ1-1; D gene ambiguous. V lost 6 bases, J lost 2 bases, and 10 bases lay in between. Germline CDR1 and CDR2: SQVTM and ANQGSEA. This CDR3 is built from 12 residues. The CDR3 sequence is CSVLIRNTEAFF. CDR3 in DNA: TGCAGCGTCCTAATCAGAAACACTGAAGCTTTCTTT.